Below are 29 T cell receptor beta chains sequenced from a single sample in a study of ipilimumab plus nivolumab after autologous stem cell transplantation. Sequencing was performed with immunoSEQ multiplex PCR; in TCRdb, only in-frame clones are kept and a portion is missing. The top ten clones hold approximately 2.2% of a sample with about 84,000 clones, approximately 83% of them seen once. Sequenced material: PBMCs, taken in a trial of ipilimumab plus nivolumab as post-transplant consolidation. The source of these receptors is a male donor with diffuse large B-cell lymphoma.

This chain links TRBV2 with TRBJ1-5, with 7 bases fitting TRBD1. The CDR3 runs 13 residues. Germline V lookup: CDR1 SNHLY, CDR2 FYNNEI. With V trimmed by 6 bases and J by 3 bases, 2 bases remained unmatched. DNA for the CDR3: TGTGCCAGCAGGGGACAGACCAATCAGCCCCAGCATTTT. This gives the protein CASRGQTNQPQHF.

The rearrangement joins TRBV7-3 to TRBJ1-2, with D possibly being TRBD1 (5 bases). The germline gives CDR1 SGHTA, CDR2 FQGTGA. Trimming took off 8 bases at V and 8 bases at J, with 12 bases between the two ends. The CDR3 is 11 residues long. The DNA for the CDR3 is TGTGCCAGCGGCGGGGCGGAAGGCTACACCTTC. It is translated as CASGGAEGYTF.

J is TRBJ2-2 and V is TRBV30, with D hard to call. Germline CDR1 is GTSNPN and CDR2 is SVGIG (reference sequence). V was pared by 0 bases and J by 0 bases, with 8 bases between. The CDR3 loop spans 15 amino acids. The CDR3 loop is CAWSVGRPNTGELFF. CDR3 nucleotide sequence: TGTGCCTGGAGTGTAGGCAGGCCGAACACCGGGGAGCTGTTTTTT. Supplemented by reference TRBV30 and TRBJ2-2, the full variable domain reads SQTIHQWPATLVQPVGSPLSLECTVEGTSNPNLYWYRQAAGRGLQLLFYSVGIGQISSEVPQNLSASRPQDRQFILSSKKLLLSDSGFYLCAWSVGRPNTGELFFGEGSRLTVL.

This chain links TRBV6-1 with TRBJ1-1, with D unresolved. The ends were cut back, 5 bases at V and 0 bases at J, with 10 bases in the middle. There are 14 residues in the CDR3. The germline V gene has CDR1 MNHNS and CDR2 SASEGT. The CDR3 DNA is TGTGCCAGCAGTCTTAAGAGAATGAACACTGAAGCTTTCTTT. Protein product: CASSLKRMNTEAFF.

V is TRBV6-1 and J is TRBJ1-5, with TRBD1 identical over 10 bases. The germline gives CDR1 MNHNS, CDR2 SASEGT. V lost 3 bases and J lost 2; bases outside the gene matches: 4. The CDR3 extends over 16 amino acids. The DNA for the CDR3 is TGTGCCAGCAGTGAGACAGGGGGCGCAGGCAATCAGCCCCAGCATTTT. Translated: CASSETGGAGNQPQHF.

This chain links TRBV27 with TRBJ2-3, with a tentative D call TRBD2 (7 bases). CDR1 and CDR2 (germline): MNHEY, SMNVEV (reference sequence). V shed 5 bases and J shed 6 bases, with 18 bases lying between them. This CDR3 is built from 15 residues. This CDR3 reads CASSIRGGGPDTQYF. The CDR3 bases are TGTGCCAGCAGTATCCGTGGGGGGGGGCCCGATACGCAGTATTTT.

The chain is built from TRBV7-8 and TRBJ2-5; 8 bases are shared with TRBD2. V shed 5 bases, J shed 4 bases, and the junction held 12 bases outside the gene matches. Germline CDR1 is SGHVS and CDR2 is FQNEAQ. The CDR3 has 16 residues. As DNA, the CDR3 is TGTGCCAGCAGCCCGGGGAGCGGGAGCCTTCTAGAGACCCAGTACTTC. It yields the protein CASSPGSGSLLETQYF.

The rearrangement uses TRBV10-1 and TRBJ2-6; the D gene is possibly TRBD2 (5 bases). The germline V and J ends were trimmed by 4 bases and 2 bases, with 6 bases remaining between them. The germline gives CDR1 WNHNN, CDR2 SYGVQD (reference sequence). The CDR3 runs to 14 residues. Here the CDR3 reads CASSAGAGANVLTF. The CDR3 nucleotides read TGCGCCAGCAGTGCCGGGGCTGGGGCCAACGTCCTGACTTTC.

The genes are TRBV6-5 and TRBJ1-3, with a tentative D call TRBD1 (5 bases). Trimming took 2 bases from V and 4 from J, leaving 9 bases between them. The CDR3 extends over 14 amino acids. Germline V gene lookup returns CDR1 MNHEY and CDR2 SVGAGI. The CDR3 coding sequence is TGTGCCAGCAGTTACGGTCAGGGCGGAAACACCATATATTTT. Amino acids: CASSYGQGGNTIYF.

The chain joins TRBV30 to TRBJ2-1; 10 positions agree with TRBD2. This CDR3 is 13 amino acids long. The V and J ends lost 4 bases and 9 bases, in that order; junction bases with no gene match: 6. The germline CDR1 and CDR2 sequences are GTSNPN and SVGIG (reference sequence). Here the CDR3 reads CAWKSGGAGEQFF. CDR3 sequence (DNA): TGTGCCTGGAAGAGCGGGGGGGCTGGTGAGCAGTTCTTC.

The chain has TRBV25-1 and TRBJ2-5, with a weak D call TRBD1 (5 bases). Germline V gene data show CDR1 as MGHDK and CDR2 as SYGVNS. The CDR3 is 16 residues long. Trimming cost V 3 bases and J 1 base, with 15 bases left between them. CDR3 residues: CASSDGLPGLQETQYF. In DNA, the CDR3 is TGTGCCAGCAGTGACGGTTTGCCAGGGCTCCAAGAGACCCAGTACTTC.

CDR3 region: CASSERRGMAEAFF. The CDR3 DNA follows: TGTGCCAGCAGTGAAAGGAGGGGTATGGCTGAAGCTTTCTTT. The gene calls are TRBV2 and TRBJ1-1, with TRBD1 as a possible D gene (5 bases). CDR3 length: 14 residues. Trimming stripped 2 bases from V and 6 bases from J, with 13 bases between. The germline V gene encodes CDR1 SNHLY and CDR2 FYNNEI. Based on the CDR3 plus reference TRBV2 and TRBJ1-1, the full variable domain is EPEVTQTPSHQVTQMGQEVILRCVPISNHLYFYWYRQILGQKVEFLVSFYNNEISEKSEIFDDQFSVERPDGSNFTLKIRSTKLEDSAMYFCASSERRGMAEAFFGQGTRLTVV.

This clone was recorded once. DNA for the CDR3: TGTGCCAGCGGATTCCCTTTCCGGGGGCCGATCTACGAGCAGTACTTC. Residues: CASGFPFRGPIYEQYF. The chain employs TRBV7-9 and TRBJ2-7; perhaps D is TRBD1 or TRBD2 (6 bases each). Germline V gives CDR1 SEHNR, CDR2 FQNEAQ (reference sequence). CDR3 length equals 16 residues. Trimming left V 8 bases short and J 3 bases short, with 23 bases between.

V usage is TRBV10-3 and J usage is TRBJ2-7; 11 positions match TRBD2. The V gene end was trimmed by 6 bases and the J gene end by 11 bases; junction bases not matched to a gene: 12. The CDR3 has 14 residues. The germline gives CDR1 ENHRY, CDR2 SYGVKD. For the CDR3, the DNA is TGTGCCATCAGCCCCTCCCTAGCGGGGGGTGAGAAGTACTTC. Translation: CAISPSLAGGEKYF.

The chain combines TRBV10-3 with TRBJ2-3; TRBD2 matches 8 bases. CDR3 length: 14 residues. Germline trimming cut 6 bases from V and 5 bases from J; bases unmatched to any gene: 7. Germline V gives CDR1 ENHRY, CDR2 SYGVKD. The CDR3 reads CAIREGTREDTQYF. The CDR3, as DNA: TGTGCCATCAGGGAAGGGACTAGGGAAGATACGCAGTATTTT.

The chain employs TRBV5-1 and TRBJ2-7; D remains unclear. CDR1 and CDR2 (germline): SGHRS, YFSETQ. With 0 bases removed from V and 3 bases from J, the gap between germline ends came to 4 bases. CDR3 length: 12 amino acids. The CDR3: CASSLVGYEQYF. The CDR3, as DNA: TGCGCCAGCAGCTTGGTCGGCTACGAGCAGTACTTC.

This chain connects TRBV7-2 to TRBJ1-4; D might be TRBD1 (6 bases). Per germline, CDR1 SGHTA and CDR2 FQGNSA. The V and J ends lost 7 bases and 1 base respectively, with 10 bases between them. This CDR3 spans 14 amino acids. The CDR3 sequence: CASKEGQTNEKLFF. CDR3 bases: TGTGCCAGCAAAGAGGGACAAACTAATGAAAAACTGTTTTTT.

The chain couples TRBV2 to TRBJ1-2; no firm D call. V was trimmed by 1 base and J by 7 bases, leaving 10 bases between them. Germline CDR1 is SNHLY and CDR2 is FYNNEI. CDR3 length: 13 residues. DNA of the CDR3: TGTGCCAGCAGTGAAGAGGGAAATGGTGGCTACACCTTC. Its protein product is CASSEEGNGGYTF.

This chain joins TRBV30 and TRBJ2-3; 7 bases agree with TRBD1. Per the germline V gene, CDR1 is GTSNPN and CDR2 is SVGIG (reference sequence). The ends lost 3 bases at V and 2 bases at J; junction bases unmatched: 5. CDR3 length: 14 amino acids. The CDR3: CAWSSDRITDTQYF. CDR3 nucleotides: TGTGCCTGGAGCTCGGACAGGATCACAGATACGCAGTATTTT.

The CDR3: CASSLEAGDPTDTQYF. CDR3 nucleotides: TGCGCCAGCAGCTTGGAAGCGGGGGACCCCACAGATACGCAGTATTTT. The chain carries TRBV5-1 and TRBJ2-3; 8 bases are a match to TRBD2. There are 16 residues in the CDR3. The germline CDR1 and CDR2 sequences are SGHRS and YFSETQ. J gave up 2 bases and V 0 bases, and 5 bases lay outside the gene matches.

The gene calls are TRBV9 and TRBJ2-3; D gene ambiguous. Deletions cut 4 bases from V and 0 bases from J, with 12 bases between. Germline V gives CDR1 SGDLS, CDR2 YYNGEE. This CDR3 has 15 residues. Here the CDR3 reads CASSSHWASTDTQYF. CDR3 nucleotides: TGTGCCAGCAGCTCCCACTGGGCTAGCACAGATACGCAGTATTTT.

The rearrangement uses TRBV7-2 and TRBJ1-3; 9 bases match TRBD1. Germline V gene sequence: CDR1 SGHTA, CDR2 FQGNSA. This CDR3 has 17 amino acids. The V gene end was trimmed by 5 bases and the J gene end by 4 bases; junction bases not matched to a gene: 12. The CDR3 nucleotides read TGTGCCAGCAGCCACACCGGACAGGGGACGGGAGGAAACACCATATATTTT. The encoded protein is CASSHTGQGTGGNTIYF. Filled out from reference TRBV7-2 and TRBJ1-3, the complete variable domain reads GAGVSQSPSNKVTEKGKDVELRCDPISGHTALYWYRQSLGQGLEFLIYFQGNSAPDKSGLPSDRFSAERTGGSVSTLTIQRTQQEDSAVYLCASSHTGQGTGGNTIYFGEGSWLTVV.

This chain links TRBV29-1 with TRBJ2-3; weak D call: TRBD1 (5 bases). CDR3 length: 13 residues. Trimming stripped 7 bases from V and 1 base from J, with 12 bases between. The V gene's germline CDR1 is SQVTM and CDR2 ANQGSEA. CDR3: CSAVRVGTDTQYF. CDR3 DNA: TGCAGCGCCGTCAGGGTTGGCACAGATACGCAGTATTTT.

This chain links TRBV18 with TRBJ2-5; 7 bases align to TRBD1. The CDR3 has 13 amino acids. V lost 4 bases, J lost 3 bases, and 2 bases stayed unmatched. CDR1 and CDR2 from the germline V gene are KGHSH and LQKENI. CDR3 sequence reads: CASSQGTEETQYF. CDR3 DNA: TGTGCCAGCTCACAGGGGACAGAAGAGACCCAGTACTTC. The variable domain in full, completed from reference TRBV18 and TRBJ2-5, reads NAGVMQNPRHLVRRRGQEARLRCSPMKGHSHVYWYRQLPEEGLKFMVYLQKENIIDESGMPKERFSAEFPKEGPSILRIQQVVRGDSAAYFCASSQGTEETQYFGPGTRLLVL.

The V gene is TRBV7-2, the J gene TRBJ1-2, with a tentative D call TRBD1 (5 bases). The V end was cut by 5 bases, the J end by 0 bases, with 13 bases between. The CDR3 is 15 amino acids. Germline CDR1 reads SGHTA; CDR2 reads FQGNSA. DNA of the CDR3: TGTGCCAGCAGCACCCAACCGGGGGCTAACTATGGCTACACCTTC. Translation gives CASSTQPGANYGYTF.

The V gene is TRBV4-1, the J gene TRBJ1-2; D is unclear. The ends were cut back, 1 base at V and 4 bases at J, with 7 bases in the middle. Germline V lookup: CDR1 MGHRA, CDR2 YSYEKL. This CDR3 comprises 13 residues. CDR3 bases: TGCGCCAGCAGCCAAGCCCAGTCCTATGGCTACACCTTC. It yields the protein CASSQAQSYGYTF.

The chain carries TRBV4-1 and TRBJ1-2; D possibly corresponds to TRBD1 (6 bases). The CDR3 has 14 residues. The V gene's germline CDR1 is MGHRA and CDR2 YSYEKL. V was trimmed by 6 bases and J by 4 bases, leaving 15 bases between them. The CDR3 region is CASRHTTGPYGYTF. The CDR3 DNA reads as TGCGCCAGCAGGCATACAACAGGGCCCTATGGCTACACCTTC.

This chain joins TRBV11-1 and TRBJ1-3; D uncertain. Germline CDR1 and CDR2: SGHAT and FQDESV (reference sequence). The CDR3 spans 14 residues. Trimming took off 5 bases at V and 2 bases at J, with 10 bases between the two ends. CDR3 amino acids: CASSLRRTGNTIYF. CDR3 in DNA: TGTGCCAGCAGCCTAAGGAGAACTGGAAACACCATATATTTT.

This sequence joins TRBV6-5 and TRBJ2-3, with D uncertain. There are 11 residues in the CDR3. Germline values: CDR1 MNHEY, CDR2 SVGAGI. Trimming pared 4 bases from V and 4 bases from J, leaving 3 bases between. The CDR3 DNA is TGTGCCAGCAGTTCGGCAGATACGCAGTATTTT. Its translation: CASSSADTQYF.